This T cell receptor beta chain was sequenced in a study of CD8+CD57+ T cells in acquired aplastic anemia. Turning to the study itself: The DNA of sorted CD4+ and CD8+ cells averaged around 3 ug. Regarding the study as a whole: Statistical testing detected no significant gap in CD8+ Simpson's diversity between patients and controls.

Profiling of TCR beta VDJ combinations and CDR3 sequences used genomic DNA as template. MiXCR, applied by TCRdb to the reads, yields one record per CDR3 protein. The sample shows around 250,000 distinct CDR3 sequences, roughly three fifths of them seen only once. The CDR3 sequence is 16 residues long. Germline loops: CDR1 KGHDR, CDR2 SFDVKD. Trimming removed 4 bases from V and 3 bases from J, with 18 bases in between. In regard to this clonotype: Its target is unknown.

Sequences were obtained from sorted CD4+, CD8+, or CD8+CD57+ T cells (not recorded which) from PBMCs. The rearrangement uses TRBV24-1 and TRBJ2-7; D possibly corresponds to TRBD1 (6 bases). This sequence was found in a human donor with severe aplastic anemia or a healthy control (not recorded which). The chain's CDR3 is CATSDSRGLGLYEQYF. CDR3 nucleotides: TGTGCCACCAGTGACTCCAGGGGTCTAGGCCTCTACGAGCAGTACTTC.